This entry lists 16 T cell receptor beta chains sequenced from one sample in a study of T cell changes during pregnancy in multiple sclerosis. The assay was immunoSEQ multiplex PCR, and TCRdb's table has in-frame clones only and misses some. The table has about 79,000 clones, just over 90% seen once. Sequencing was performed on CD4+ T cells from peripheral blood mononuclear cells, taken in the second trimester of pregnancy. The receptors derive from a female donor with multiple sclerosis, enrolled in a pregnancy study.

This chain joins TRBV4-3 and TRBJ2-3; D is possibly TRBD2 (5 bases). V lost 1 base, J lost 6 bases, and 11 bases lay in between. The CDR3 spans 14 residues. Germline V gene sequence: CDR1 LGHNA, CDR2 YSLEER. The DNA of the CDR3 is TGCGCCAGCAGCCAAGTGCAAAGAGGGGATACGCAGTATTTT. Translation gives CASSQVQRGDTQYF.

DNA for the CDR3: TGTGCCAGCAGCCGGGGACATTTCTACGAGCAGTACTTC. As protein: CASSRGHFYEQYF. The chain joins TRBV11-3 to TRBJ2-7, with D perhaps TRBD1 (6 bases). The CDR3 has 13 residues. Germline assignment: CDR1 SGHNT and CDR2 YENEEA. The ends were cut back, 5 bases at V and 3 bases at J, with 11 bases in the middle.

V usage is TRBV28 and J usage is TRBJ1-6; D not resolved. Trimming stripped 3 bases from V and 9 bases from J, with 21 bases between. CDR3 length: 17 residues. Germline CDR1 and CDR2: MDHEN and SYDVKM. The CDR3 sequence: CASSLSGVSGFVSPLHF. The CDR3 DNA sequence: TGTGCCAGCAGTTTGTCCGGGGTTTCGGGGTTTGTTTCACCCCTCCACTTT. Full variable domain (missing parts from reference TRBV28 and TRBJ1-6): DVKVTQSSRYLVKRTGEKVFLECVQDMDHENMFWYRQDPGLGLRLIYFSYDVKMKEKGDIPEGYSVSREKKERFSLILESASTNQTSMYLCASSLSGVSGFVSPLHFGNGTRLTVT.

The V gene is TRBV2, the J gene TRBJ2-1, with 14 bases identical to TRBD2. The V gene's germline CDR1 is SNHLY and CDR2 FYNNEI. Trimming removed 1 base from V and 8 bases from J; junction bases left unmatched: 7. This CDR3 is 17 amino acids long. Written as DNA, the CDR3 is TGTGCCAGCAGTGAAGGGGGACTAGCGGGAGCTTGGGATGAGCAGTTCTTC. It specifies CASSEGGLAGAWDEQFF. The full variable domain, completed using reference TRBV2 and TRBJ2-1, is EPEVTQTPSHQVTQMGQEVILRCVPISNHLYFYWYRQILGQKVEFLVSFYNNEISEKSEIFDDQFSVERPDGSNFTLKIRSTKLEDSAMYFCASSEGGLAGAWDEQFFGPGTRLTVL.

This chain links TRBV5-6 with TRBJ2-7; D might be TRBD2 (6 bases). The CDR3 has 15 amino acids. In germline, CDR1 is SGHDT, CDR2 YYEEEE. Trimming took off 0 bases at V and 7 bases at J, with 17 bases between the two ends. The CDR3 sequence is CASSLAGEALGEQYF. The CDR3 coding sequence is TGTGCCAGCAGCTTGGCCGGGGAGGCCCTAGGAGAGCAGTACTTC.

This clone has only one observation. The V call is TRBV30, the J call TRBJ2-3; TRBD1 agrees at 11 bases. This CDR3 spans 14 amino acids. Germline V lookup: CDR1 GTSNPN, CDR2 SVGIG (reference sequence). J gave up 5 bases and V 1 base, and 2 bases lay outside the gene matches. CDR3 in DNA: TGTGCCTGGAGTGAGGACAGGGGGCGAGATACGCAGTATTTT. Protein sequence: CAWSEDRGRDTQYF. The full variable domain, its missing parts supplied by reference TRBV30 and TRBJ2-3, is SQTIHQWPATLVQPVGSPLSLECTVEGTSNPNLYWYRQAAGRGLQLLFYSVGIGQISSEVPQNLSASRPQDRQFILSSKKLLLSDSGFYLCAWSEDRGRDTQYFGPGTRLTVL.

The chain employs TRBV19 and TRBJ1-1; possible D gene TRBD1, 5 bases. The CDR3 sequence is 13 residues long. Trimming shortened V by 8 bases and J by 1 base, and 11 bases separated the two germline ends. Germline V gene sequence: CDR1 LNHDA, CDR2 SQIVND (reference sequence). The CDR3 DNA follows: TGTGCCAGTCAGGGTACCGAGAACACTGAAGCTTTCTTT. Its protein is CASQGTENTEAFF.

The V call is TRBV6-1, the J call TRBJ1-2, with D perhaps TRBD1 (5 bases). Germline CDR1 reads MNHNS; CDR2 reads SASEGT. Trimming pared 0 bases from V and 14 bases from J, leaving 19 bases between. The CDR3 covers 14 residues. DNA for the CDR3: TGTGCCAGCAGTGAAGCGGGCAGTTGGGGGAGGTGGACCTTC. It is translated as CASSEAGSWGRWTF.

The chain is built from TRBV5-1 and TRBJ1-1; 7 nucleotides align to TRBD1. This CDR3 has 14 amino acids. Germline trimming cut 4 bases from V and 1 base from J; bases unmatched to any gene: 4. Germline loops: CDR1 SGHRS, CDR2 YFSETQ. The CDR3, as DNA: TGCGCCAGCAGCCCGGGACAGACGAACACTGAAGCTTTCTTT. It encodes CASSPGQTNTEAFF.

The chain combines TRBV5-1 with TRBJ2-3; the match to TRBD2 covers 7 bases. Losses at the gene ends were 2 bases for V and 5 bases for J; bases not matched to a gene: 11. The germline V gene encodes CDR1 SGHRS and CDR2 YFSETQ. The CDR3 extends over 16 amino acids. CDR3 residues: CASSFGGRAAVDTQYF. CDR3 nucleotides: TGCGCCAGCAGCTTCGGTGGGAGGGCCGCGGTAGATACGCAGTATTTT. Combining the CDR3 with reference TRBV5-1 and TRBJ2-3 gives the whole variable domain KAGVTQTPRYLIKTRGQQVTLSCSPISGHRSVSWYQQTPGQGLQFLFEYFSETQRNKGNFPGRFSGRQFSNSRSEMNVSTLELGDSALYLCASSFGGRAAVDTQYFGPGTRLTVL.

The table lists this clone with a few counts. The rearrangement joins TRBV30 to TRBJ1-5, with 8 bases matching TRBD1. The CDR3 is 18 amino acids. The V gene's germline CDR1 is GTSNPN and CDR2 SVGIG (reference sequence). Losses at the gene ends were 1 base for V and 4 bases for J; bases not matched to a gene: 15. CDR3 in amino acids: CAWSAKGAGTGRNQPQHF. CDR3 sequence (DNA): TGTGCCTGGAGTGCAAAGGGTGCCGGGACAGGACGGAATCAGCCCCAGCATTTT. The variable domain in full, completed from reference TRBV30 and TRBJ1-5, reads SQTIHQWPATLVQPVGSPLSLECTVEGTSNPNLYWYRQAAGRGLQLLFYSVGIGQISSEVPQNLSASRPQDRQFILSSKKLLLSDSGFYLCAWSAKGAGTGRNQPQHFGDGTRLSIL.

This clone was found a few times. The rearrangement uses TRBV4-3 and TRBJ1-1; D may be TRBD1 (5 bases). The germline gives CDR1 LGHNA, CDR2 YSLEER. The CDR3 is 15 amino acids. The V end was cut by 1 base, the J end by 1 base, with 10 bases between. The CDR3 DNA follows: TGCGCCAGCAGCCAAGTCTTGGACACGAACACTGAAGCTTTCTTT. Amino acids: CASSQVLDTNTEAFF.

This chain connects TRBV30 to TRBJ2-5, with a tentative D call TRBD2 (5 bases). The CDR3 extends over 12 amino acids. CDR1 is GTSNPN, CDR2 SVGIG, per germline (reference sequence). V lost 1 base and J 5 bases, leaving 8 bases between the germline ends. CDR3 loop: CAWSGTGETQYF. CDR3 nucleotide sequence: TGTGCCTGGAGTGGGACGGGGGAGACCCAGTACTTC.

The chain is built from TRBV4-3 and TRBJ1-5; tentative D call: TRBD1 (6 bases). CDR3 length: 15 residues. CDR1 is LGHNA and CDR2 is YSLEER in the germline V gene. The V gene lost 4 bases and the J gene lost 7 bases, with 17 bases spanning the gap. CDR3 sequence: CASSPSAQQGQPQHF. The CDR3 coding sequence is TGCGCCAGCAGCCCCTCGGCCCAACAGGGACAGCCCCAGCATTTT.

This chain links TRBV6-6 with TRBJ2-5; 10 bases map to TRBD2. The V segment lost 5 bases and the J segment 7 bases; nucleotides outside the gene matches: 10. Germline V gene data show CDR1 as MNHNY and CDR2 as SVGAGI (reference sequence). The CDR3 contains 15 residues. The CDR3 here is CASSDLAGAIGTQYF. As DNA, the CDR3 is TGTGCCAGCAGTGACCTAGCGGGAGCAATAGGGACCCAGTACTTC.

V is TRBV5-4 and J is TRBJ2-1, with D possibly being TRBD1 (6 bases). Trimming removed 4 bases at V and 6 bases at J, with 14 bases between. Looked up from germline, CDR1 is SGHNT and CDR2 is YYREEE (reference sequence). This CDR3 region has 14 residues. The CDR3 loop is CASSRTATVNEQFF. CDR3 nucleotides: TGTGCCAGCAGCCGGACAGCGACCGTCAATGAGCAGTTCTTC.